This T cell receptor beta chain was observed in a study of PD-1 blockade in classical Hodgkin lymphoma. Study-level information: Patients were given intravenous nivolumab, 3 mg/kg, every 2 weeks.

Each of the patients experienced relapse following autologous stem cell transplantation, and their brentuximab vedotin exposure differed. Comments on this clone: Antigen: not known.

Measured with immunoSEQ multiplex PCR; TCRdb has only the in-frame clones, and not every one. Among approximately 89,000 clones, roughly 88% were seen once, and the ten largest hold 12%. Study-wide findings and caveats: Some patients started nivolumab under 1 year after ASCT, and they were excluded. TCR diversity rose significantly by C4D1 in CD4+ but not CD8+ cells. Newly diagnosed patients were reported to exhibit reduced baseline TCR diversity relative to healthy donors.

The source was peripheral blood mononuclear cells (PBMCs), collected at baseline. This clonotype was obtained from a human donor with classical Hodgkin lymphoma.

CDR3 residues: CARRLAGVWTDTQYF. DNA of the CDR3: TGTGCCCGCCGACTAGCGGGAGTTTGGACAGATACGCAGTATTTT. The gene calls are TRBV30 and TRBJ2-3; 12 bases are a match to TRBD2. The germline V gene encodes CDR1 GTSNPN and CDR2 SVGIG (reference sequence). After removal of 8 bases from V and 3 bases from J, the junction contained 9 bases not matched to a gene. The CDR3 runs 15 residues. Full variable domain (outside the CDR3, taken from reference TRBV30 and TRBJ2-3): SQTIHQWPATLVQPVGSPLSLECTVEGTSNPNLYWYRQAAGRGLQLLFYSVGIGQISSEVPQNLSASRPQDRQFILSSKKLLLSDSGFYLCARRLAGVWTDTQYFGPGTRLTVL.